Described below is a single T cell receptor (beta chain) sequence and its context. Its ends do not fully match the called genes, so a read error is possible. CDR3 size: 15 residues. The germline gives CDR1 SGHRS, CDR2 YFSETQ. The second PCR ran roughly 7 to 11 cycles with a sample-barcoded 5' primer and J-beta primers. TCRdb re-derived calls from the 5' RACE reads in MiXCR, one entry per CDR3 protein. The table has 1.6 million or so distinct CDR3 sequences, about 35% seen once. The data derive from a study of blood T cells in healthy people across ages. Specimen: blood. This chain uses TRBV5-1 with TRBJ2-1; a weak D match, TRBD1 (6 bases). This TCR came from a woman aged 30 to 39 in good health. CDR3 sequence (DNA): TGCGCCAGCCGTAATCCTCGGACAGCATACAATGAGCGGTTCTTC. This sequence encodes CASRNPRTAYNERFF.